The clone carrying this TCR beta chain has at least ten counts. Its cognate antigen is unknown. A single record per CDR3 protein comes from TCRdb applying MiXCR to the PCR reads. The sample records more than 550,000 distinct CDR3 sequences, over 25% being singletons. The CDR3 spans 15 residues. Trimming stripped 1 base from V and 3 bases from J, with 10 bases between. Germline assignment: CDR1 MGHRA and CDR2 YSYEKL. This entry is derived from a study of molecular identifiers for immune sequencing clone quantification. Points from the study as a whole: Effector cells had over 97% of their molecules in clones above 20 RNA copies, while naive cells had under 1%.

Sequencing was done on a sample of naive CD8+ T cells from blood, with Jurkat cell RNA spiked in. Subset denoted: FACS-sorted CD8+CD4-CCR7+CD45RA+ naive T cells. This chain links TRBV4-1 with TRBJ1-5, with TRBD1 as a possible D gene (5 bases). This TCR derives from a human donor in good health. Some libraries in this study had Jurkat cell RNA spiked in. As DNA, the CDR3 is TGCGCCAGCAGCCAAGCTGAGGGGTTCAATCAGCCCCAGCATTTT. It is translated as CASSQAEGFNQPQHF.